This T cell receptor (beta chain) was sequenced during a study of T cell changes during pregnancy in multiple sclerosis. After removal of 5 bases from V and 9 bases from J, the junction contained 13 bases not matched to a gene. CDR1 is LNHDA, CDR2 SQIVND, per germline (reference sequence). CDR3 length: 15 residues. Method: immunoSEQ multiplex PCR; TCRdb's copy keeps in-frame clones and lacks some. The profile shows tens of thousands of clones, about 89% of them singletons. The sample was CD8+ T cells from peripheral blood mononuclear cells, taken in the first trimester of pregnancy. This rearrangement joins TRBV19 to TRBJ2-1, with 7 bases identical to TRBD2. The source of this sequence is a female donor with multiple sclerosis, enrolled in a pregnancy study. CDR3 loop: CASSPGAGEVAEQFF. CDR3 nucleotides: TGTGCCAGTAGTCCTGGGGCGGGAGAGGTCGCTGAGCAGTTCTTC.